The clone carrying this T cell receptor (beta chain) has a count of ten or more. Library construction for TCR beta used iRepertoire HTBI primers and Arm-PCR of CDR3 regions. In the authors' methods: Around 59 TRBV and some 14 TRBJ segments were identified across samples. TCRdb reprocessed the multiplex PCR reads with MiXCR, giving one entry per CDR3 protein. Here the V and J calls rest on TCRdb's processing, not on the authors' analysis. This table has about 470,000 distinct CDR3 sequences, roughly 20% appearing once. Time point of the sample: persistent/refractory GD, antithyroid drugs over 5 years with positive TRAb. The TCR library was prepared using RNA isolated from PBMCs. Patients of an endocrinology department in Xi'an, China, were included. The germline CDR1 and CDR2 sequences are MNHEY and SMNVEV (reference sequence). With 5 bases clipped from V and 4 bases from J, the junction kept 4 bases outside the gene matches. The CDR3 runs 14 residues.

The sample is drawn from a study of regulatory T cells in long-lasting Graves disease. The sample consisted of peripheral blood mononuclear cells (PBMCs), taken when the disease was refractory, from a patient treated with antithyroid drugs. This clonotype originated in a female donor with Graves disease. V is TRBV27 and J is TRBJ1-4; 7 bases line up with TRBD1. This CDR3 reads CASSVQGINEKLFF. The CDR3 DNA follows: TGTGCCAGCAGTGTACAGGGGATTAATGAAAAACTGTTTTTT.